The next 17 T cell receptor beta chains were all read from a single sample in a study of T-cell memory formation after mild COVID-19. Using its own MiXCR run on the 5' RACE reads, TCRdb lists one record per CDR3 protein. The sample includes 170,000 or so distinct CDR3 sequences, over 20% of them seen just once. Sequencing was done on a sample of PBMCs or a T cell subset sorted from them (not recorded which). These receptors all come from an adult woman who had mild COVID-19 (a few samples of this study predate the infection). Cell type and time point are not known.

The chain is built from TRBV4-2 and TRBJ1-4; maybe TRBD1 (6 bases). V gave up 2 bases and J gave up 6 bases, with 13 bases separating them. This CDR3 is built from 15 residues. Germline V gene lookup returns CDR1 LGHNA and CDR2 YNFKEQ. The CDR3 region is CASSQHGTPDEKLFF. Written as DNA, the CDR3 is TGTGCCAGCAGCCAACATGGGACACCCGATGAAAAACTGTTTTTT.

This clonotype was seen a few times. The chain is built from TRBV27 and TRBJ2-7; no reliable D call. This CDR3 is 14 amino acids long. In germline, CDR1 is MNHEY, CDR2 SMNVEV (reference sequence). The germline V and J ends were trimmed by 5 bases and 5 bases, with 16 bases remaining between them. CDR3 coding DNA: TGTGCCAGCAGTCGTAGTTTCGGTGCCGACGAGCAGTACTTC. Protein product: CASSRSFGADEQYF.

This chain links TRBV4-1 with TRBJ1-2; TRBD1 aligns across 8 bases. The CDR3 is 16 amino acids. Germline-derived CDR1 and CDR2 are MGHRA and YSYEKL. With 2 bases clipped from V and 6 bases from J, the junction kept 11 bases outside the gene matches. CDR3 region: CASSQPRLGRGHGYTF. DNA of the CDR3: TGCGCCAGCAGCCAACCCCGATTGGGCAGGGGGCATGGCTACACCTTC.

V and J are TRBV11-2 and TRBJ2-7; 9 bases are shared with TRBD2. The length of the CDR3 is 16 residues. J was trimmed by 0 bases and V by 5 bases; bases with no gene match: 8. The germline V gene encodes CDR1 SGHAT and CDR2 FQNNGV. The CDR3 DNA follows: TGTGCCAGCAGCCGGGTTACTAGCGGGCCCTCCTACGAGCAGTACTTC. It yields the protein CASSRVTSGPSYEQYF.

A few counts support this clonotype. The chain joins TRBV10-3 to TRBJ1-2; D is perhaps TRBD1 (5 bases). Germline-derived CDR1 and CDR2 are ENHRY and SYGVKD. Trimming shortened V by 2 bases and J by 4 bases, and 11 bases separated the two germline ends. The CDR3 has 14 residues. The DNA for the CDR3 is TGTGCCATCAGTGAGGTTGGACAATCCTATGGCTACACCTTC. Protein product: CAISEVGQSYGYTF.

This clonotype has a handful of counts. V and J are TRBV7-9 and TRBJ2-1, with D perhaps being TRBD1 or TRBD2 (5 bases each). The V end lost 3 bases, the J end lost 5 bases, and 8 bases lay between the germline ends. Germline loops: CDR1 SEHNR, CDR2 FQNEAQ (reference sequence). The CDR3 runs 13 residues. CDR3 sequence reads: CASSFGTDNEQFF. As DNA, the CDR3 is TGTGCCAGCAGCTTTGGGACGGACAATGAGCAGTTCTTC.

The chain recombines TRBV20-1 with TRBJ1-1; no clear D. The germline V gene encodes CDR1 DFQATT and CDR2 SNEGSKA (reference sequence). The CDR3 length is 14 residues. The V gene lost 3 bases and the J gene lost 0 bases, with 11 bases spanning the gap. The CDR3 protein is CSAREETMNTEAFF. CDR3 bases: TGCAGTGCTAGGGAGGAGACAATGAACACTGAAGCTTTCTTT.

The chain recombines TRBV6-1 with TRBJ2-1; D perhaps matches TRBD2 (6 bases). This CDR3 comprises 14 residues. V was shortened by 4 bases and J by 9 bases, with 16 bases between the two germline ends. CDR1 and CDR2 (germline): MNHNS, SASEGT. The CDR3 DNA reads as TGTGCCAGCAGTGGAGGTGGAACCGGGGGTGAGCAGTTCTTC. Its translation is CASSGGGTGGEQFF.

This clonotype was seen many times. CDR3 in amino acids: CASSLSASSYEQYF. The CDR3 DNA is TGTGCCAGCAGCCTCTCGGCGAGCTCCTACGAGCAGTACTTC. This rearrangement joins TRBV6-5 to TRBJ2-7; no reliable D call. Germline assignment: CDR1 MNHEY and CDR2 SVGAGI. V lost 6 bases and J 0 bases, leaving 12 bases between the germline ends. This CDR3 has 14 residues.

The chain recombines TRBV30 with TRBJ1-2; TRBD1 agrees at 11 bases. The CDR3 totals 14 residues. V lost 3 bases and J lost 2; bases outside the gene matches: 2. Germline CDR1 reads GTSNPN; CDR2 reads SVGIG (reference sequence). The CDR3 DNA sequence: TGTGCCTGGAGCCGGACAGGGGGCAACTATGGCTACACCTTC. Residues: CAWSRTGGNYGYTF.

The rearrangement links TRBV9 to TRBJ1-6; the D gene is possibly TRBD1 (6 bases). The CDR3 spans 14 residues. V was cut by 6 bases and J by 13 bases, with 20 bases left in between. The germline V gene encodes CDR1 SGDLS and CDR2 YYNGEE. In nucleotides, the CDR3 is TGTGCCAGCACTGTGGGGGGGCTAGGGAACCCCCTCCACTTT. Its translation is CASTVGGLGNPLHF.

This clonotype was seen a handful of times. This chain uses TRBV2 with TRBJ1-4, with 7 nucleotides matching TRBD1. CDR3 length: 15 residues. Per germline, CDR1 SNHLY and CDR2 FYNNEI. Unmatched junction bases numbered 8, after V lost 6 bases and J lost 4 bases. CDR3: CASRKTGDFNEKLFF. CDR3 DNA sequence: TGTGCCAGCAGAAAAACAGGGGACTTTAATGAAAAACTGTTTTTT.

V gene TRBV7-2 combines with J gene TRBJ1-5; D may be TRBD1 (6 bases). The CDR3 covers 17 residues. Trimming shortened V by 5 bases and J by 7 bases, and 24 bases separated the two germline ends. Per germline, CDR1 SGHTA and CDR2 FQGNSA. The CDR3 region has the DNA TGTGCCAGCAGCCCTACGGCGGGGGGGCCCATCAGACAGCCCCAGCATTTT. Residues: CASSPTAGGPIRQPQHF.

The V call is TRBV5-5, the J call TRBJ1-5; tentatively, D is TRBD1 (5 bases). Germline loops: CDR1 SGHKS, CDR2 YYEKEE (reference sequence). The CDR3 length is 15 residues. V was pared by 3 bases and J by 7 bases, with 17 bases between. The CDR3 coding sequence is TGTGCCAGCAGCTGGGGGGACTCCTCGGGGCAGCCCCAGCATTTT. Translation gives CASSWGDSSGQPQHF.

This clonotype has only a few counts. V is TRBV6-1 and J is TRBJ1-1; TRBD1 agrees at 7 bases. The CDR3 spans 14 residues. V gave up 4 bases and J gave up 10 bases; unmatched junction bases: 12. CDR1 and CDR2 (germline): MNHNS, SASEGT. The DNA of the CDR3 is TGTGCCAGCAGTGGACACAGGGGTGGAGAAGGAGCTTTCTTT. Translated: CASSGHRGGEGAFF.

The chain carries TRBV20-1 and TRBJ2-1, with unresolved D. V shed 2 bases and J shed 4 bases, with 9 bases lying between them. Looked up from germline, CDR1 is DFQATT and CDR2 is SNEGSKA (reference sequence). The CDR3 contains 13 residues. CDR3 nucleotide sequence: TGCAGTGCTAGACCGACGGAATACAATGAGCAGTTCTTC. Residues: CSARPTEYNEQFF.

CDR3 residues: CASSQIGTGYTF. The CDR3 DNA reads as TGCGCCAGCAGCCAAATTGGGACAGGCTACACCTTC. The rearrangement joins TRBV4-1 to TRBJ1-2, with D possibly TRBD1 on 6 matching bases. The germline V and J ends were trimmed by 2 bases and 8 bases, with 9 bases remaining between them. The CDR3 totals 12 residues. Per germline, CDR1 MGHRA and CDR2 YSYEKL.